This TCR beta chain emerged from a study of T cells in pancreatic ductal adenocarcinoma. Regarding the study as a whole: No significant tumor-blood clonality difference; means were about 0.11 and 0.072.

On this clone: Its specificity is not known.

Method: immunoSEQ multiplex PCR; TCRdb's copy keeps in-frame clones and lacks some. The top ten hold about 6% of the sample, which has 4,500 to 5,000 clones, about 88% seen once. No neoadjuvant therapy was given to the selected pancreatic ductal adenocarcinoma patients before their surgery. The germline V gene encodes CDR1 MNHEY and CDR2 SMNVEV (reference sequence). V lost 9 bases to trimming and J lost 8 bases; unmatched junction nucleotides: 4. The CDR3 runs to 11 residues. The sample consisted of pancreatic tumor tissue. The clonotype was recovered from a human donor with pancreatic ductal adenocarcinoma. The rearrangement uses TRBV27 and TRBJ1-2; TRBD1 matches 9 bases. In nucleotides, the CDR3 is TGTGCCAGTGGACAGGGGAAGGGCTACACCTTC. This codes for CASGQGKGYTF.